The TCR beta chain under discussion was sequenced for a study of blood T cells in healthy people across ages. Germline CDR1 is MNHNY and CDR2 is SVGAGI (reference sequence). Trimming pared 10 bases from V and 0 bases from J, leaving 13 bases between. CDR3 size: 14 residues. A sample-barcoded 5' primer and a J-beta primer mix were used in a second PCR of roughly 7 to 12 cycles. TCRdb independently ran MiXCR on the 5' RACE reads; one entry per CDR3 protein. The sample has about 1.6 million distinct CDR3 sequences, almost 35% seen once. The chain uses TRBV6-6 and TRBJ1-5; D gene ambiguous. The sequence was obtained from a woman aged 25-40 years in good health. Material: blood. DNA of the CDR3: TGTGCCACTCTCCCCTCTTATAGCAATCAGCCCCAGCATTTT. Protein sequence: CATLPSYSNQPQHF.